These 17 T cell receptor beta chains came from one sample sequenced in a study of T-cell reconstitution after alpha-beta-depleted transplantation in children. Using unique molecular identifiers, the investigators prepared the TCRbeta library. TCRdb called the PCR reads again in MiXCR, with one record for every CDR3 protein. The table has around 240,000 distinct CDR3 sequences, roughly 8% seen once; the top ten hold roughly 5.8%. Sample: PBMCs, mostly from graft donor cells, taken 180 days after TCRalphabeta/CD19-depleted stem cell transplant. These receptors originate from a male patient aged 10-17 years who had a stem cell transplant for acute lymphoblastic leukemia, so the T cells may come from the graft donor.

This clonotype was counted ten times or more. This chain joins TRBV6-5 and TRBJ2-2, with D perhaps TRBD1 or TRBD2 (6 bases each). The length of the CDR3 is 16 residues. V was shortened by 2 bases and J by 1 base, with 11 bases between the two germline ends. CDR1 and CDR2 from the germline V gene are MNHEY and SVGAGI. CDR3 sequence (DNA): TGTGCCAGCAGTTACGGCGGGACACAGAACACCGGGGAGCTGTTTTTT. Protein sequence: CASSYGGTQNTGELFF.

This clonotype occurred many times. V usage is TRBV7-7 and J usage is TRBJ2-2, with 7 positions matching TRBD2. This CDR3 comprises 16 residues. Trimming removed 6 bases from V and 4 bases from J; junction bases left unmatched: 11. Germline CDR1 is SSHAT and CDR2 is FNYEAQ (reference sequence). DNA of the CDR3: TGTGCCAGCAGTACCGGTACTAGCGTTGTCACCGGGGAGCTGTTTTTT. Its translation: CASSTGTSVVTGELFF. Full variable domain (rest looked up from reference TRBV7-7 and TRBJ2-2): GAGVSQSPRYKVTKRGQDVTLRCDPISSHATLYWYQQALGQGPEFLTYFNYEAQPDKSGLPSDRFSAERPEGSISTLTIQRTEQRDSAMYRCASSTGTSVVTGELFFGEGSRLTVL.

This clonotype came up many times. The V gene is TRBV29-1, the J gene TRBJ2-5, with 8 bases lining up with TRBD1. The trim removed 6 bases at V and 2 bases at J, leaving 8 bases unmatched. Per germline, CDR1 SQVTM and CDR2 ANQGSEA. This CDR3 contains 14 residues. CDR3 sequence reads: CSVLVRGHQETQYF. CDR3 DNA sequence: TGCAGCGTGCTGGTCAGGGGGCATCAAGAGACCCAGTACTTC. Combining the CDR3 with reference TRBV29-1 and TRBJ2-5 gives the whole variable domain SAVISQKPSRDICQRGTSLTIQCQVDSQVTMMFWYRQQPGQSLTLIATANQGSEATYESGFVIDKFPISRPNLTFSTLTVSNMSPEDSSIYLCSVLVRGHQETQYFGPGTRLLVL.

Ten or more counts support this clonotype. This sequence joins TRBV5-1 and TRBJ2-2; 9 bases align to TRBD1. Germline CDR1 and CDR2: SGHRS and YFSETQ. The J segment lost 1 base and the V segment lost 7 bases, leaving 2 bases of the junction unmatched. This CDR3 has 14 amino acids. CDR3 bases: TGCGCCAGCGGGGGACAGGGGAACACCGGGGAGCTGTTTTTT. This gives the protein CASGGQGNTGELFF.

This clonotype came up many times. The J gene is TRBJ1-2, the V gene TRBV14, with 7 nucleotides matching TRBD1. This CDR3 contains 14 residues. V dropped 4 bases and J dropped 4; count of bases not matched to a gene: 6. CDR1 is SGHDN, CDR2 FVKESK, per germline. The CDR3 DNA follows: TGTGCCAGCAGCCCAGGGGGGGGATCCTATGGCTACACCTTC. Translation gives CASSPGGGSYGYTF. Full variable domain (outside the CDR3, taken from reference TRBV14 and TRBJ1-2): EAGVTQFPSHSVIEKGQTVTLRCDPISGHDNLYWYRRVMGKEIKFLLHFVKESKQDESGMPNNRFLAERTGGTYSTLKVQPAELEDSGVYFCASSPGGGSYGYTFGSGTRLTVV.

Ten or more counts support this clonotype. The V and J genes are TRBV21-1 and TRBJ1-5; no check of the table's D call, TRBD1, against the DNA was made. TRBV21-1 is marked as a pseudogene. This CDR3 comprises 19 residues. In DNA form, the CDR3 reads TGTGCCATCAGCAAACACTCCTTTTGCTGGGGGCGGTGGGATCAGCCCCAGCATTTT. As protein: CAISKHSFCWGRWDQPQHF.

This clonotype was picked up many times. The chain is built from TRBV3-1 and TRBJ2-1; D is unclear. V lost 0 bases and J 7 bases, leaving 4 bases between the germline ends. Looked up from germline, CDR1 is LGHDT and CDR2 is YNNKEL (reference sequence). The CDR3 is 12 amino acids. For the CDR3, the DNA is TGTGCCAGCAGCCAAGAGCTAAATGAGCAGTTCTTC. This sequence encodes CASSQELNEQFF.

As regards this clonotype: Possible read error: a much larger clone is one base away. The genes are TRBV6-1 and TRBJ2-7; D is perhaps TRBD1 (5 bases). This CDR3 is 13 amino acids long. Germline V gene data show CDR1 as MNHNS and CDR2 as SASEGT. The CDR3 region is CASTRVGAYGQYF. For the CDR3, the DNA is TGTGCCAGCACCCGCGTAGGGGCCTACGGGCAGTACTTC.

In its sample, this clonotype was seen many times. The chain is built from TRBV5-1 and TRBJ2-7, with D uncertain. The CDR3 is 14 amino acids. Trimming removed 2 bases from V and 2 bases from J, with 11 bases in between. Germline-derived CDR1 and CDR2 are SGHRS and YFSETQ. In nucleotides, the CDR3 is TGCGCCAGCAGCTTTGGGCCGGGCACCTACGAGCAGTACTTC. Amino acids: CASSFGPGTYEQYF.

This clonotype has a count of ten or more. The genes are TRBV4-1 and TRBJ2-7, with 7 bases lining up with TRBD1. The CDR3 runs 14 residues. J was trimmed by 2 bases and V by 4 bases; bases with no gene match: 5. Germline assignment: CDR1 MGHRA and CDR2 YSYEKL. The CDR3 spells CASSRPGQPYEQYF. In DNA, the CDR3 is TGCGCCAGCAGCCGCCCGGGACAGCCCTACGAGCAGTACTTC.

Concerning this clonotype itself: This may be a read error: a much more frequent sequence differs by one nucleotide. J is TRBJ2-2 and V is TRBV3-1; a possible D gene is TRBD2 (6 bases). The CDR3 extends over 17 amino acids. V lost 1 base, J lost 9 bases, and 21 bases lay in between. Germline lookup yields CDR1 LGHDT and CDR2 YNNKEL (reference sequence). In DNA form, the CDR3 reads TGTGCCAGCAGCCAAGGCTTGGCTAGCGTTTTCGCCTGGGAGCTGTTTTTT. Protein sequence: CASSQGLASVFAWELFF.

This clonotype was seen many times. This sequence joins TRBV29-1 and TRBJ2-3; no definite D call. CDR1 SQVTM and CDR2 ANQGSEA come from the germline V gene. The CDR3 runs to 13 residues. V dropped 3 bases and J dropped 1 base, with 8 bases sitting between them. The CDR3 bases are TGCAGCGTTGATGGTCAGGGCACAGATACGCAGTATTTT. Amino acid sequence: CSVDGQGTDTQYF.

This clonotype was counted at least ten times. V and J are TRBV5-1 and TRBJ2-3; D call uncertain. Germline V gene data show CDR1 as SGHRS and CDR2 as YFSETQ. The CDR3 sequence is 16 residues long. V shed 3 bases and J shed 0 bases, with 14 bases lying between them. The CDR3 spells CASSWYWGTSTDTQYF. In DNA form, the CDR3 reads TGCGCCAGCAGCTGGTACTGGGGAACTAGCACAGATACGCAGTATTTT.

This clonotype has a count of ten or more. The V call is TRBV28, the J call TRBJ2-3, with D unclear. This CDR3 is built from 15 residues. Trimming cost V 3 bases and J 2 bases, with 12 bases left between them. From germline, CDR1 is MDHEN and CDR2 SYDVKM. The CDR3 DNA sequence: TGTGCCAGCAGTTTGGTAGCCTGGGCCACAGATACGCAGTATTTT. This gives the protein CASSLVAWATDTQYF. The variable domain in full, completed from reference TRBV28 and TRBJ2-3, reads DVKVTQSSRYLVKRTGEKVFLECVQDMDHENMFWYRQDPGLGLRLIYFSYDVKMKEKGDIPEGYSVSREKKERFSLILESASTNQTSMYLCASSLVAWATDTQYFGPGTRLTVL.

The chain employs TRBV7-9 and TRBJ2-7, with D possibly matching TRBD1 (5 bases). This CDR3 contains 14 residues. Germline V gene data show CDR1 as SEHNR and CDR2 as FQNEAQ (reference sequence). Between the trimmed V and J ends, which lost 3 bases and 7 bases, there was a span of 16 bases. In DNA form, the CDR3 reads TGTGCCAGCAGCTTGCCAGGGATCAAGTCAGAGCAGTACTTC. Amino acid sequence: CASSLPGIKSEQYF.

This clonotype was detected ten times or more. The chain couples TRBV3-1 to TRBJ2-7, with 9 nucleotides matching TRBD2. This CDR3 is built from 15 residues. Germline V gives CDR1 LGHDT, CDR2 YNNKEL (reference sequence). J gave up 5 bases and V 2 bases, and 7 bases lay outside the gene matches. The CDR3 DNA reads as TGTGCCAGCAGCCAACCCGGGACTAGCACCCACGAGCAGTACTTC. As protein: CASSQPGTSTHEQYF.

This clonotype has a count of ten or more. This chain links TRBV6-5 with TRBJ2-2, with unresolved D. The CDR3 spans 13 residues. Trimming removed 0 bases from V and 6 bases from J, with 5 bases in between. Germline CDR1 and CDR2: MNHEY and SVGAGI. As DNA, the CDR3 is TGTGCCAGCAGTTACTCTGAGGCCGGGGAGCTGTTTTTT. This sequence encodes CASSYSEAGELFF.